This T cell receptor (beta chain) was recovered during a study of Ad26.COV2.S vaccination and SARS-CoV-2 variants. In the study overall: In the study, Ad26.COV2.S was injected intramuscularly once, or twice 56 days apart.

Treatment: roughly 18 received Ad26.COV2.S at low or high dose, single or two shots; a few received placebo; per-sample allocation not given. It was on day 63 after the first vaccine or placebo injection that samples were taken. This CDR3 comprises 17 residues. Between the trimmed V and J ends, which lost 0 bases and 1 base, there was a span of 12 bases. Some clones are missing from TCRdb's copy, which holds only in-frame ones; the method was immunoSEQ multiplex PCR. The sample contains 300,000 to 400,000 clones, around 89% of which appear only once. The sequencing used peripheral blood, collected in a trial of Ad26.COV2.S vaccine versus placebo. The gene calls are TRBV23-1 and TRBJ2-2; D is ambiguous. TRBV23-1 is placed among ORFs of uncertain function. This clonotype was obtained from a person aged 18-60 years who received the Ad26.COV2.S COVID-19 vaccine or a placebo. The CDR3 reads CASSQSNRQENTGELFF. The CDR3 nucleotides read TGCGCCAGCAGTCAATCGAATCGGCAGGAGAACACCGGGGAGCTGTTTTTT.